The 15 T cell receptor beta chains given below trace back to one sample, sequenced in a study of CD8 T cells in ankylosing spondylitis (dated by TCRdb to about 2017). What the work shows at the level of the full study, not this receptor alone: Blood from ankylosing spondylitis patients appeared to be characterized by a TCR beta motif made up of under ten highly homologous amino acid variants.

Their target antigens are unknown. Library construction relied on 5' RACE. The data were produced on an Illumina HiSeq 2500. The public reads were reanalyzed by TCRdb: fastp trimming at Q25, MiXCR alignment, in-frame beta chains only. Every distinct CDR3 protein forms one entry, paired with its most common genes and DNA. This sample gives 350,000 to 550,000 distinct CDR3 sequences in total; roughly 25% of them show up just once. The biggest ten clones account for 0.89% of the sample. The sequencing input was blood, either unsorted or a sorted T cell fraction (not recorded which). The receptors originated from a male donor with ankylosing spondylitis.

CDR3 protein: CASSSRNSGQGYNEQFF. The CDR3 coding sequence is TGCGCCAGCAGCTCGAGGAACTCGGGACAGGGCTACAATGAGCAGTTCTTC. V and J are TRBV5-1 and TRBJ2-1, with 9 bases identical to TRBD1. Germline lookup yields CDR1 SGHRS and CDR2 YFSETQ. This CDR3 has 17 amino acids. V trimming: 3 bases; J trimming: 3 bases; junction bases outside the gene matches: 10. The full variable domain, in which reference TRBV5-1 and TRBJ2-1 provide the parts outside the CDR3, is KAGVTQTPRYLIKTRGQQVTLSCSPISGHRSVSWYQQTPGQGLQFLFEYFSETQRNKGNFPGRFSGRQFSNSRSEMNVSTLELGDSALYLCASSSRNSGQGYNEQFFGPGTRLTVL.

This clonotype has more than one count but fewer than ten. The V call is TRBV29-1, the J call TRBJ2-7, with 9 bases lining up with TRBD2. Trimming took 8 bases from V and 3 from J; bases not matched to a gene: 11. The CDR3 contains 14 residues. Per germline, CDR1 SQVTM and CDR2 ANQGSEA. CDR3 nucleotide sequence: TGCAGCACCAAGGGGGCTAGCGGGAACTACGAGCAGTACTTC. It yields the protein CSTKGASGNYEQYF.

The chain recombines TRBV29-1 with TRBJ1-1, with D uncertain. With 7 bases removed from V and 0 bases from J, the gap between germline ends came to 18 bases. Germline V CDR1 and CDR2: SQVTM, ANQGSEA. This CDR3 is 15 amino acids long. The CDR3 region has the DNA TGCAGCGGCTCCGGTAGATGGGGAATGAACACTGAAGCTTTCTTT. This translates into CSGSGRWGMNTEAFF.

Ten or more counts support this clonotype. The rearrangement uses TRBV18 and TRBJ1-2; 8 bases agree with TRBD1. This CDR3 comprises 13 residues. Germline CDR1 and CDR2: KGHSH and LQKENI. J lost 4 bases, V lost 6 bases, and 4 bases had no gene match. The CDR3 sequence: CASSPDRAYGYTF. CDR3 in DNA: TGTGCCAGCTCTCCGGACAGGGCCTATGGCTACACCTTC.

This clonotype was counted only a few times. The J gene is TRBJ1-5, the V gene TRBV10-1; 7 positions match TRBD1. CDR1 and CDR2 from the germline V gene are WNHNN and SYGVQD (reference sequence). CDR3 length: 15 amino acids. With 0 bases clipped from V and 2 bases from J, the junction kept 1 base outside the gene matches. CDR3 in DNA: TGCGCCAGCAGTGAGTCGGGGACAGGCAATCAGCCCCAGCATTTT. It is translated as CASSESGTGNQPQHF.

V is TRBV27 and J is TRBJ2-2; D remains ambiguous. Germline V gene sequence: CDR1 MNHEY, CDR2 SMNVEV (reference sequence). The CDR3 length is 15 residues. V lost 2 bases to trimming and J lost 5 bases, with 12 bases between them. CDR3 protein: CASSLPGMGTGELFF. The CDR3, as DNA: TGTGCCAGCAGTTTACCTGGAATGGGTACCGGGGAGCTGTTTTTT.

This chain joins TRBV6-2 or TRBV6-3 and TRBJ1-2, with 7 bases aligning to TRBD1. In germline, CDR1 is MNHEY, CDR2 SVGEGT. The trim removed 7 bases at V and 6 bases at J, leaving 17 bases unmatched. CDR3 size: 16 residues. The CDR3 region has the DNA TGTGCCAGCAAGAAAACGGGACAGACCTTACTCGATGGCTACACCTTC. Its protein is CASKKTGQTLLDGYTF.

The J gene is TRBJ1-2, the V gene TRBV7-2, with TRBD1 matching over 7 bases. After removal of 2 bases from V and 2 bases from J, the junction contained 2 bases not matched to a gene. Germline V lookup: CDR1 SGHTA, CDR2 FQGNSA. CDR3 length equals 14 residues. CDR3 in amino acids: CASSLTGQNYGYTF. The CDR3 region has the DNA TGTGCCAGCAGCTTAACGGGACAGAACTATGGCTACACCTTC.

Only a few counts were recorded for this clonotype. The chain links TRBV12-3 or TRBV12-4 to TRBJ1-1; 7 bases agree with TRBD1. This CDR3 contains 15 residues. The ends lost 6 bases at V and 1 base at J; junction bases unmatched: 8. This CDR3 reads CASRKTGLANTEAFF. CDR3 DNA: TGTGCCAGCAGAAAGACAGGGCTAGCGAACACTGAAGCTTTCTTT.

This clonotype occurred once. This chain joins TRBV5-6 and TRBJ1-1; D not certain. V was pared by 2 bases and J by 1 base, with 6 bases between. The CDR3 is 13 residues long. Per the germline V gene, CDR1 is SGHDT and CDR2 is YYEEEE. The CDR3 reads CASSFPTNTEAFF. The CDR3 DNA reads TGTGCCAGCAGCTTTCCAACGAACACTGAAGCTTTCTTT.

Here the CDR3 reads CASTSRFSGNTEAFF. The CDR3 region has the DNA TGTGCCAGCACCTCTAGGTTCTCGGGGAACACTGAAGCTTTCTTT. The chain recombines TRBV12-3 or TRBV12-4 with TRBJ1-1; no definite D call. Trimming removed 7 bases at V and 1 base at J, with 16 bases between. This CDR3 has 15 residues.

The CDR3 DNA reads TGCAGCGTCTACGGACTAGCGGGACCGGGCACAGATACGCAGTATTTT. The encoded protein is CSVYGLAGPGTDTQYF. This rearrangement joins TRBV29-1 to TRBJ2-3; 12 positions agree with TRBD2. CDR1 SQVTM and CDR2 ANQGSEA come from the germline V gene. V lost 6 bases and J lost 1; bases outside the gene matches: 8. The CDR3 spans 16 residues.

The sample holds a few counts of this clonotype. The rearrangement joins TRBV3-1 to TRBJ1-2; a weak D match, TRBD1 (6 bases). The CDR3 has 14 residues. Trimming removed 0 bases from V and 8 bases from J, with 13 bases in between. Per germline, CDR1 LGHDT and CDR2 YNNKEL (reference sequence). CDR3 residues: CASSQEGGADGYTF. As DNA, the CDR3 is TGTGCCAGCAGCCAAGAAGGGGGGGCGGACGGCTACACCTTC.

This clonotype has just a few counts. The gene calls are TRBV24-1 and TRBJ2-1; maybe TRBD2 (6 bases). Trimming stripped 3 bases from V and 7 bases from J, with 21 bases between. Germline-derived CDR1 and CDR2 are KGHDR and SFDVKD. The CDR3 spans 17 residues. This chain's CDR3 is CATSDPAGLRARNEQFF. CDR3 sequence (DNA): TGTGCCACCAGTGATCCAGCGGGTCTAAGGGCCCGGAATGAGCAGTTCTTC.

This clonotype was seen more than once but under ten times. The chain uses TRBV6-5 and TRBJ2-5; D is unclear. The germline gives CDR1 MNHEY, CDR2 SVGAGI. V was trimmed by 7 bases and J by 5 bases, leaving 8 bases between them. The CDR3 contains 11 residues. The CDR3 DNA sequence: TGTGCCAGCACCAAAAGGGAGACCCAGTACTTC. Its protein is CASTKRETQYF.